Below, 9 T cell receptor beta chains from the same sample are listed, as sequenced in a study of control samples from healthy donors and cancer patients. Profiling relied on immunoSEQ multiplex PCR, and the TCRdb table lists in-frame clones only, not all of them. The sample lists tens of thousands of clones, about 90% occurring once. Specimen: PBMCs. The receptors shown here come from a woman in her sixties or seventies with head and neck cancer.

This clone was counted a single time. The chain joins TRBV6-1 to TRBJ2-1; unclear D gene. Trimming took off 0 bases at V and 3 bases at J, with 3 bases between the two ends. The CDR3 consists of 13 residues. Germline V gives CDR1 MNHNS, CDR2 SASEGT. CDR3 DNA: TGTGCCAGCAGTGAAGCCAGCTACAATGAGCAGTTCTTC. Translation: CASSEASYNEQFF.

This rearrangement joins TRBV29-1 to TRBJ2-1; a possible D gene is TRBD2 (5 bases). From germline, CDR1 is SQVTM and CDR2 ANQGSEA. V was trimmed by 6 bases and J by 6 bases, leaving 12 bases between them. This CDR3 has 12 amino acids. This CDR3 reads CSVKLTSNEQFF. As DNA, the CDR3 is TGCAGCGTGAAACTTACTAGCAATGAGCAGTTCTTC.

The genes are TRBV15 and TRBJ2-5; D unclear. Trimming cost V 0 bases and J 5 bases, with 16 bases left between them. CDR1 is LNHNV, CDR2 YYDKDF, per germline (reference sequence). The CDR3 is made up of 16 amino acids. In nucleotides, the CDR3 is TGTGCCACCAGCAGAGATTGGGCGGACGCGGCGGAGACCCAGTACTTC. This codes for CATSRDWADAAETQYF.

The chain recombines TRBV5-1 with TRBJ2-7; the D gene is possibly TRBD1 (6 bases). In germline, CDR1 is SGHRS, CDR2 YFSETQ. V lost 0 bases and J 5 bases, leaving 18 bases between the germline ends. CDR3 length: 16 amino acids. The CDR3 is CASSLGASRGNDEQYF. The CDR3 DNA reads as TGCGCCAGCAGCTTGGGTGCTTCCAGGGGTAACGACGAGCAGTACTTC.

This chain links TRBV2 with TRBJ1-1; the D gene is possibly TRBD1 (5 bases). Germline-derived CDR1 and CDR2 are SNHLY and FYNNEI. The CDR3 length is 11 residues. The ends were cut back, 5 bases at V and 7 bases at J, with 8 bases in the middle. This chain's CDR3 is CASSWDGEAFF. The DNA for the CDR3 is TGTGCCAGCAGTTGGGACGGTGAAGCTTTCTTT.

The chain combines TRBV10-3 with TRBJ2-5, with a possible D match to TRBD2 (6 bases). Germline V gene data show CDR1 as ENHRY and CDR2 as SYGVKD. The CDR3 sequence is 13 residues long. V dropped 6 bases and J dropped 2 bases, with 10 bases sitting between them. CDR3 sequence (DNA): TGTGCCATCAGCAATCGGGGGCAAGAGACCCAGTACTTC. Encoded protein: CAISNRGQETQYF.

The chain is built from TRBV29-1 and TRBJ1-1; TRBD1 is a possible D gene (6 bases). With 7 bases removed from V and 2 bases from J, the gap between germline ends came to 14 bases. The CDR3 runs 13 residues. From germline, CDR1 is SQVTM and CDR2 ANQGSEA. The CDR3 sequence is CSAEMGANTEAFF. CDR3 in DNA: TGCAGCGCGGAAATGGGGGCTAACACTGAAGCTTTCTTT.

This clone was seen more than once but under ten times. This chain connects TRBV20-1 to TRBJ1-5, with a possible D match to TRBD1 (5 bases). Germline CDR1 reads DFQATT; CDR2 reads SNEGSKA (reference sequence). The CDR3 contains 11 residues. With 4 bases removed from V and 12 bases from J, the gap between germline ends came to 13 bases. The CDR3 sequence is CSAKAGSLQHF. The CDR3 bases are TGCAGTGCTAAAGCAGGGAGCCTCCAGCATTTT.

V is TRBV12-3 or TRBV12-4 and J is TRBJ2-7; 7 bases are a match to TRBD1. This CDR3 has 13 amino acids. V lost 6 bases to trimming and J lost 3 bases; unmatched junction nucleotides: 5. The CDR3 loop reads CASRRDSIYEQYF. The CDR3 bases are TGTGCCAGCAGAAGGGACAGCATCTACGAGCAGTACTTC.